The rows below give T cell receptor beta chains drawn from one sample of a study of T-cell memory formation after mild COVID-19. TCRdb reprocessed the 5' RACE reads with MiXCR, giving one entry per CDR3 protein. The profile shows hundreds of thousands of distinct CDR3 sequences, over 13% of them singletons. Sequenced: PBMCs or a T cell subset sorted from them (not recorded which). These receptors all stem from a man aged 18 to 29 who had mild COVID-19 (a few samples of this study predate the infection). Cell type and time point are not known. CDR3s include the opening cysteine and the closing phenylalanine or tryptophan. D genes are given only for firm matches. Not all rows give a size; the values are once, few, many and, for expanded clones, a class.

j_call v_call d_call clone_size cdr3_nt cdr3_aa
TRBJ2-7 TRBV21-1 - few TGTGCCAGTGCCCCGGGGAAATACGAGCAGTACTTC CASAPGKYEQYF
TRBJ1-3 TRBV18 TRBD1 - TGTGCCAGCTCAAAGGACAGGGGGGCCAGCTCTGGAAACACCATATATTTT CASSKDRGASSGNTIYF
TRBJ1-3 TRBV20-1 - many TGCAGTGCTAGGCGATTGAGCTCTGGAAACACCATATATTTT CSARRLSSGNTIYF
TRBJ1-6 TRBV9 TRBD1 many TGTGCCAGCAGAGGACAGGTGAATTCACCCCTCCACTTT CASRGQVNSPLHF
TRBJ2-2 TRBV18 TRBD1 - TGTGCCAGCTCACTATCCCGACAGGGGAACACCGGGGAGCTGTTTTTT CASSLSRQGNTGELFF
TRBJ2-2 TRBV2 - few TGTGCCATAAAAGCAGGTAGCGGGGAGCTGTTTTTT CAIKAGSGELFF
TRBJ2-7 TRBV10-3 - - TGTGCCATCAGTGTTACCCCGGGTACCTCCTACGAGCAGTACTTC CAISVTPGTSYEQYF
TRBJ2-5 TRBV5-5 TRBD1 few TGTGCCAGCAGCTGGAGGCCCGCACAGGGGGCACCACCTCAAGAGACCCAGTACTTC CASSWRPAQGAPPQETQYF
TRBJ1-3 TRBV4-1 - few TGCGCCAGCAGCCAACCAGGACGAGGTCTAAGGAACACCATATATTTT CASSQPGRGLRNTIYF
TRBJ1-2 TRBV10-2 - - TGCGCCAGCAGGGGGGGACGTAACTATGGCTACACCTTC CASRGGRNYGYTF
TRBJ1-1 TRBV7-2 - once TGTGCCAGCAGCCCGAACAGGGCTTCGAACACTGAAGCTTTCTTT CASSPNRASNTEAFF
TRBJ2-7 TRBV5-4 TRBD2 - TGTGCCAGCCGGCGGGGGGACGAGCAGTACTTC CASRRGDEQYF
TRBJ2-5 TRBV10-3 - - TGTGCCACCGCCGGGCAAGACCAAGAGACCCAGTACTTC CATAGQDQETQYF
TRBJ1-2 TRBV14 - few TGTGCCAGCAGCCAAGATCTCGACAGCCCGAACTATGGCTACACCTTC CASSQDLDSPNYGYTF
TRBJ1-4 TRBV4-3 TRBD1 many TGCGCCAGCAGCCAAGAAGCTACCTGGACAGGGGGAAATGAAAAACTGTTTTTT CASSQEATWTGGNEKLFF
TRBJ1-2 TRBV4-3 - few TGCGCCAGCAGCCAAGAGAACAGACCCTATGGCTACACCTTC CASSQENRPYGYTF
TRBJ2-1 TRBV20-1 TRBD2 - TGCAGTGCTAGATCACCAGCGGGGGAATACAATGAGCAGTTCTTC CSARSPAGEYNEQFF
TRBJ1-2 TRBV2 - - TGTGCCAGCAGTGTTGGCGCAGGGACGGGCTACACCTTC CASSVGAGTGYTF
TRBJ2-2 TRBV5-4 - - TGTGCCAGCAGCTTGGCTACGGGGGGCCAAGATTGGCCCACCGGGGAGCTGTTTTTT CASSLATGGQDWPTGELFF
TRBJ1-2 TRBV4-2 - few TGTGCCAGCAGCCAAGTAAACCCGGGACCAGGGGAGAATGGCTACACCTTC CASSQVNPGPGENGYTF
TRBJ2-3 TRBV7-9 - - TGTGCCAGCAGCTTGGATTACCCTAGCACAGATACGCAGTATTTT CASSLDYPSTDTQYF
TRBJ1-2 TRBV14 - - TGTGCCAGCAGCCAAGAAATCGGGGGACCAAGACTAGCTAACTATGGCTACACCTTC CASSQEIGGPRLANYGYTF
TRBJ2-3 TRBV7-2 TRBD1 - TGTGCCAGCAGCTTGCCGGGACAGGGGTCAGATACGCAGTATTTT CASSLPGQGSDTQYF
TRBJ1-1 TRBV5-4 - few TGTGCCAGCAGCTCCCCGTCTACTCAGGTCGACCCTGAAGCTTTCTTT CASSSPSTQVDPEAFF
TRBJ1-6 TRBV12-3/TRBV12-4 - few TGTGCCAGCAGTTTGGGGGGAGGCTATAATTCACCCCTCCACTTT CASSLGGGYNSPLHF
TRBJ2-2 TRBV7-3 TRBD2 - TGTGCCAGCAGCAATAGCGGGGGGGCCGACGGGGAGCTGTTTTTT CASSNSGGADGELFF
TRBJ2-1 TRBV29-1 TRBD2 - TGCAGCGTGCGGACTAGCGGGGGAGGCTCCTACAATGAGCAGTTCTTC CSVRTSGGGSYNEQFF
TRBJ2-1 TRBV4-2 - few TGTGCCAGCAGCCCCCCCGACAGCAATGAGCAGTTCTTC CASSPPDSNEQFF
TRBJ2-3 TRBV7-6 - few TGTGCCAGCAGCTTAGGGGTGACGGGCACAGATACGCAGTATTTT CASSLGVTGTDTQYF
TRBJ1-5 TRBV7-2 TRBD1 - TGTGCCAGCGGGGACAGGTTCAATCAGCCCCAGCATTTT CASGDRFNQPQHF
TRBJ2-2 TRBV6-1 TRBD1 many TGTGCCAGCAGTGATGAAAGGGGACAGGGGAGGTTGTTTTTT CASSDERGQGRLFF
TRBJ2-5 TRBV6-5 - - TGTGCCAGCAGTTGGCTGGGGACCCAGTACTTC CASSWLGTQYF
TRBJ1-1 TRBV7-9 TRBD1 - TGTGCCAGCAGAGAACAGGGGACGGTCAGTAGTGAAGCTTTCTTT CASREQGTVSSEAFF
TRBJ2-7 TRBV7-9 - - TGTGCCAGCAGGACGGCCCGGGACGAGCAGTACTTC CASRTARDEQYF
TRBJ2-3 TRBV12-3/TRBV12-4 - - TGTGCCAGCACCCCGGGACGGATGGCAGATACGCAGTATTTT CASTPGRMADTQYF
TRBJ1-3 TRBV5-1 - - TGCGCCAGCAGCTTGGATGGGGTCCGCGGAAACACCATATATTTT CASSLDGVRGNTIYF
TRBJ1-1 TRBV29-1 TRBD1 few TGCAGCGTTGAGGGACAGGGGAGTGGAGCTTTCTTT CSVEGQGSGAFF
TRBJ2-1 TRBV20-1 - many TGCAGTGCTAGACAGGGTATTTACAATGAGCAGTTCTTC CSARQGIYNEQFF
TRBJ2-3 TRBV7-2 TRBD1 few TGTGCCAGCAGCTTAGGGGGGACAGGGGTGGATACGCAGTATTTT CASSLGGTGVDTQYF
TRBJ2-1 TRBV9 TRBD1 few TGTGCCAGCAGCCCCCCTCGGACAGGGGGGAGTGAGCAGTTCTTC CASSPPRTGGSEQFF
TRBJ2-3 TRBV7-2 TRBD2 few TGTGCCAGCAGCTCTCGACTAGCGGGACTCACAGATACGCAGTATTTT CASSSRLAGLTDTQYF
TRBJ2-5 TRBV6-6 TRBD1 - TGTGCCAGCAGTTACTCGAGGGGGCGAGGCGAGACCCAGTACTTC CASSYSRGRGETQYF
TRBJ1-1 TRBV20-1 - few TGCAGTGCTCCCGGGATCAAAGCTTTCTTT CSAPGIKAFF
TRBJ2-3 TRBV7-2 TRBD2 few TGTGCCAGCCTAATGGGGGGGTCCAATACGCAGTATTTT CASLMGGSNTQYF
TRBJ2-7 TRBV11-2 - - TGTGCCAGCAGCCCTCGCCCCTCAGGGCCCTACGAGCAGTACTTC CASSPRPSGPYEQYF
TRBJ2-5 TRBV20-1 - - TGCAGTGCTAGAACCTCCAGGGGAGGCTCAGGGGAGACCCAGTACTTC CSARTSRGGSGETQYF
TRBJ2-7 TRBV18 - - TGTGCCAGCTCACCGCCCGACACTACCTACGAGCAGTACTTC CASSPPDTTYEQYF
TRBJ2-5 TRBV7-2 - - TGTGCCAGCAGAACGGGCCTCCCGGGAGAGACCCAGTACTTC CASRTGLPGETQYF
TRBJ2-6 TRBV5-1 - few TGCGCCAGCAGCTACGACGGCTCTGGGGCCAACGTCCTGACTTTC CASSYDGSGANVLTF
TRBJ2-5 TRBV20-1 TRBD2 many TGCAGTGAAACTAGCGGGGCCAACCAAGAGACCCAGTACTTC CSETSGANQETQYF
TRBJ1-2 TRBV12-3/TRBV12-4 TRBD1 - TGTGCCAGCAGTTTAAGGCAGGGGGCCGGCTATGGCTACACCTTC CASSLRQGAGYGYTF
TRBJ2-3 TRBV18 - many TGTGCCAGCTCCCCGTTGGGTGATACGCAGTATTTT CASSPLGDTQYF
TRBJ2-1 TRBV30 - few TGTGCCTGGAGTGCCTCGTATAAGGGTGAGCAGTTCTTC CAWSASYKGEQFF
TRBJ2-2 TRBV7-8 TRBD2 few TGTGCCAGCAGCTTCCGTGTAGCGGGGTCCACCGGGGAGCTGTTTTTT CASSFRVAGSTGELFF
TRBJ2-1 TRBV29-1 - few TGCAGCGTTGTGTGGGGGGCAGGAGGGAATGAGCAGTTCTTC CSVVWGAGGNEQFF